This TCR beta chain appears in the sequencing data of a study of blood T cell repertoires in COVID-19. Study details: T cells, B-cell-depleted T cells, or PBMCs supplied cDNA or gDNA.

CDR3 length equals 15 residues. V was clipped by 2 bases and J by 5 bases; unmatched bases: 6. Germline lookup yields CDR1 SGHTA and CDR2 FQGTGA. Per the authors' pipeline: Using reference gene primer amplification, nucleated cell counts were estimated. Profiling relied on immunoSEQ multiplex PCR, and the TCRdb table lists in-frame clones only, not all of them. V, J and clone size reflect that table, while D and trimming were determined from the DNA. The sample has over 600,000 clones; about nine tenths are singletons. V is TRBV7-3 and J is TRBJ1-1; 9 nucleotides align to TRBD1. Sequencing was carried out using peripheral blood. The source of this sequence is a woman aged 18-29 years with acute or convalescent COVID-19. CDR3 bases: TGTGCCAGCAGCTTATATGCGGGGACAGGGACTGAAGCTTTCTTT. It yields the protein CASSLYAGTGTEAFF.